This entry describes one T cell receptor (beta chain). The antigen is not known. Each CDR3 protein gets one entry after TCRdb re-called the reads with MiXCR. This table holds more than 350,000 distinct CDR3 sequences, roughly 30% found once. The data belong to a study of T cell repertoires in cytomegalovirus infection. About the study: In public TCR beta signatures, there were indications of both CMV infection and matching HLA type.

The J segment lost 0 bases and the V segment lost 4 bases, leaving 6 bases of the junction unmatched. Germline CDR1 is DFQATT and CDR2 is SNEGSKA (reference sequence). CDR3 length: 15 amino acids. Study-level results: Individuals carrying CMV plus the relevant HLA were identified by cumulative frequency of public TCR beta families. CMV-specific TCR beta clonotypes restricted by HLA-C dominated the ex vivo response.

The TCR originated in a human donor in good health (CMV status not recorded). Some clones in this sample may be carry-over from other donors' samples. The chain uses TRBV20-1 and TRBJ1-5; TRBD1 aligns across 7 bases. Sequenced material: PBMCs. The CDR3 region has the DNA TGCAGTGCTACGGCCGGGACAGATAGCAATCAGCCCCAGCATTTT. Protein: CSATAGTDSNQPQHF.